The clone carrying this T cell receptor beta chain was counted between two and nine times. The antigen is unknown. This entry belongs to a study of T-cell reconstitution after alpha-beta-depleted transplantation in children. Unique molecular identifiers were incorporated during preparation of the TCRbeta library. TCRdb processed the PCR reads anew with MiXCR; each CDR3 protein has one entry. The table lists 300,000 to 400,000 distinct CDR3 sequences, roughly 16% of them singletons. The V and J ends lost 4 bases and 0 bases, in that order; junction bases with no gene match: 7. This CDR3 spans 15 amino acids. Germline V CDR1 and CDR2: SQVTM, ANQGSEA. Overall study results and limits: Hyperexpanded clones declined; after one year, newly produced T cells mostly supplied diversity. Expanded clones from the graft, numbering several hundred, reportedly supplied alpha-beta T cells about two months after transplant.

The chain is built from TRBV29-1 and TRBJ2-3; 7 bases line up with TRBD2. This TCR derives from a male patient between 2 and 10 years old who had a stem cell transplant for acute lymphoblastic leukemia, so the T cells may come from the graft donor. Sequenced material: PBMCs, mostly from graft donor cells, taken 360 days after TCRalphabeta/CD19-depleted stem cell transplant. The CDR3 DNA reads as TGCAGCGTTGGAGGGACTATCACTAGCACAGATACGCAGTATTTT. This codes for CSVGGTITSTDTQYF.